This T cell receptor beta chain was recovered during a study of blood T cell repertoires in COVID-19. Overall study: The United States, Italy and Spain were the sources of the acute and convalescent COVID-19 samples.

Produced via immunoSEQ multiplex PCR; TCRdb's table is partial and in-frame only. This table has approximately 83,000 clones, roughly 71% appearing once. The CDR3 loop spans 13 amino acids. Germline-derived CDR1 and CDR2 are SEHNR and FQNEAQ (reference sequence). V gave up 0 bases and J gave up 5 bases, with 8 bases separating them. The clonotype comes from a woman of 80 years or more with acute or convalescent COVID-19. The rearrangement uses TRBV7-9 and TRBJ2-7, with TRBD1 as a possible D gene (6 bases). The specimen sequenced was peripheral blood. The CDR3 is CASSLARDNEQYF. The CDR3 DNA is TGTGCCAGCAGCTTAGCCAGGGACAACGAGCAGTACTTC.